This T cell receptor (beta chain) derives from a study of low-dose radiotherapy and immunotherapy resistance in tumors (dated by TCRdb to between 2020 and 2023). Background on the whole study: Patients in Cohort 1 were given 0.5 Gy per fraction every 2 weeks, and the prescribed total PTV dose was 6.5 Gy. Patients in Cohort 2 were given 1 Gy per fraction every two weeks, for a total of 13 Gy across 26 weeks. Nivolumab and ipilimumab were both given intravenously, with nivolumab at a 240 mg flat dose every two weeks and ipilimumab at 1 mg/kg every six weeks. Cyclophosphamide 200 mg/m2 was given intravenously every two weeks, one day before each radiation and immunotherapy administration. Starting on cycle 1 day 1, patients took 300 mg of aspirin by mouth once a day for four cycles. No randomization into treatment groups was done for the people taking part in the trial. The translational analysis covered eight patients: three from the first dose cohort and the first five from the second dose cohort.

In this sample, this clonotype turned up many times. Its antigen has not been determined. One junction end does not reproduce the germline sequence, and a read error may be involved. The sample's time point label is to be understood as: before trial treatment. Donors were enrolled in RACIN, a single-arm phase I dose-escalation trial in which nivolumab, ipilimumab, aspirin, low-dose cyclophosphamide and low-dose radiotherapy were combined. To be eligible, a patient needed to have an advanced solid tumor that was TIL-negative. The data were produced on an Illumina HiSeq 2500. First-strand cDNA was synthesized using Superscript III and a set of TRAV- and TRBV-specific primers, so that both TCRalpha and TCRbeta chains were covered. TCRs were amplified with Phusion for around 20 PCR cycles, with a constant-region primer paired with the adapter attached to the V primers. The MessageAmp II aRNA Amplification Kit was used to amplify the isolated mRNA, with in vitro transcription run for approximately 15 hours at 37 degrees C. mRNA for TCR sequencing was isolated with the Dynabeads mRNA DIRECT Purification Kit. Indexed Illumina adapters were added in a second Phusion PCR of around 25 cycles, after which AMPure XP beads were used to purify the products. The original methods were these. Custom Perl scripts pooled TCR sequences encoding the same protein, removed out-of-frame sequences and computed each clonotype's abundance. Any TCR sequence backed by just one read was left out of the analysis. Repertoire metrics included Shannon entropy, Gini index, clonality, richness, and frequency of TCRs shared between repertoires. TCRdb itself trimmed the public reads at Q25 with fastp, ran MiXCR and retained productive beta chains. One record per CDR3 amino acid sequence lists the most common genes and DNA. The V and J calls here are based on TCRdb, not the publication. For this sample the table gives more than 45,000 distinct CDR3 sequences, of which approximately 25% were detected only once. The biggest ten clones account for approximately 5.7% of the sample.

The germline V gene supplies CDR1 MDHEN and CDR2 SYDVKM. The CDR3 starts with the cysteine, ends with the phenylalanine, and has 16 residues. This entry keeps only the CDR3 DNA: 48 bases, framed from base 1. The input for sequencing was PBMCs, taken before treatment. The sequence joins TRBV28 to TRBJ2-3, with no reliable assignment of the D segment. The source of this sequence is a male donor with prostate cancer. The CDR3 reads CASSPTAAPNTDTQYF. The nucleotide sequence reads TGCGCCAGCAGCCCAACGGCGGCACCCAACACAGATACGCAGTATTTT.